The subject of this entry is one T cell receptor (beta chain). What it binds is unknown. This PCR relied on a set of 60 Vbeta primers and 13 Jbeta primers. The repertoire was sequenced with immunoSEQ multiplex PCR; TCRdb's copy has only in-frame clones and lacks some. The top ten hold around 2% of the sample, which has 70,000 to 95,000 clones, around 81% seen once. The V gene's germline CDR1 is LNHDA and CDR2 SQIVND (reference sequence). Trimming cost V 5 bases and J 5 bases; bases outside gene matches: 6. This CDR3 comprises 14 residues. This entry belongs to a study of cytomegalovirus exposure and HLA in healthy donors. General observations from the study: An ancestry cluster, one associated with Asian ancestry, reportedly showed fewer N-insertions than the 666-donor mean in a later analysis. Several of the most significant clusters were apparently associated with common viral pathogens in a later analysis.

As for the donors, each was a healthy bone marrow donor. V and J are TRBV19 and TRBJ1-1; 9 nucleotides match TRBD1. Sample: PBMCs. This receptor was taken from a man aged 18 to 35 in good health and CMV-seronegative. CDR3 in DNA: TGTGCCAGTAGTGCGGACAGGGGACGGACTGAAGCTTTCTTT. It translates to CASSADRGRTEAFF. Using reference TRBV19 and TRBJ1-1 for the parts outside the CDR3, the full variable domain is DGGITQSPKYLFRKEGQNVTLSCEQNLNHDAMYWYRQDPGQGLRLIYYSQIVNDFQKGDIAEGYSVSREKKESFPLTVTSAQKNPTAFYLCASSADRGRTEAFFGQGTRLTVV.